This T cell receptor (beta chain) originates from a study of blood T cell repertoires in COVID-19. Looking at the study overall: COVID-19 samples, acute and convalescent, were from the United States, Italy and Spain. T cells, B-cell-depleted T cells, or PBMCs supplied cDNA or gDNA.

Source study methods: Cell counts per sample came from amplifying reference gene primers. The protocol was immunoSEQ multiplex PCR, while the TCRdb copy is restricted to in-frame clones and leaves out a portion. V and J calls plus clone size are reproduced from that table; the DNA served to infer D and trimming. The table has roughly 200,000 clones, less than 85% seen once. Germline CDR1 SGHDN, CDR2 FVKESK. Trimming left V 0 bases short and J 6 bases short, with 9 bases between. The CDR3 extends over 13 amino acids. This TCR came from a woman in her seventies with acute or convalescent COVID-19. The chain has TRBV14 and TRBJ2-7, with D perhaps TRBD2 (6 bases). The sample was peripheral blood. CDR3 in amino acids: CASSQDMGGEQYF. Written as DNA, the CDR3 is TGTGCCAGCAGCCAAGATATGGGGGGCGAGCAGTACTTC.